The 11 T cell receptor beta chains below were found in one sample sequenced in a study of cytomegalovirus exposure and HLA in healthy donors. A multiplex PCR was run with 60 Vbeta primers and 13 Jbeta primers. Only in-frame clones appear in the TCRdb table, and some are missing; sequencing was by immunoSEQ multiplex PCR. The sample has 85,000 to 130,000 clones; 71% are singletons. Sequencing was done on a sample of PBMCs. The receptor set was obtained from a female donor in good health and CMV-seronegative.

CDR3 in amino acids: CASSGGSSSYEQYF. CDR3 nucleotide sequence: TGTGCCAGCAGCGGGGGCAGCAGCTCCTACGAGCAGTACTTC. The chain employs TRBV9 and TRBJ2-7; possibly TRBD1 for D (5 bases). Germline CDR1 reads SGDLS; CDR2 reads YYNGEE. The CDR3 runs 14 residues. V lost 3 bases to trimming and J lost 0 bases, with 10 bases between them.

This chain joins TRBV14 and TRBJ1-1; D remains ambiguous. From germline, CDR1 is SGHDN and CDR2 FVKESK. Deletions cut 4 bases from V and 12 bases from J, with 18 bases between. The CDR3 extends over 13 amino acids. The CDR3, as DNA: TGTGCCAGCAGCCCCAACCGACAAAAAAGGTCTTTCTTT. As protein: CASSPNRQKRSFF.

The chain carries TRBV4-1 and TRBJ2-7; no definite D call. CDR3 length: 12 amino acids. Trimming pared 0 bases from V and 12 bases from J, leaving 12 bases between. Germline loops: CDR1 MGHRA, CDR2 YSYEKL. This chain's CDR3 is CASSQDGSPGYF. In DNA, the CDR3 is TGCGCCAGCAGCCAAGATGGATCGCCGGGGTACTTC.

The chain carries TRBV28 and TRBJ1-2; 9 bases map to TRBD1. This CDR3 is built from 15 residues. Germline assignment: CDR1 MDHEN and CDR2 SYDVKM. The trim removed 6 bases at V and 2 bases at J, leaving 7 bases unmatched. As DNA, the CDR3 is TGTGCCAGCAGGATGGGACAGGGAGGCAACTATGGCTACACCTTC. Residues: CASRMGQGGNYGYTF.

This chain links TRBV7-6 with TRBJ2-3; D may be TRBD1 (5 bases). Trimming stripped 2 bases from V and 2 bases from J, with 17 bases between. Germline V lookup: CDR1 SGHVS, CDR2 FNYEAQ. This CDR3 has 17 residues. The CDR3 DNA is TGTGCCAGCAGCTTATTGGCAGGGATTTCCTCCACAGATACGCAGTATTTT. As protein: CASSLLAGISSTDTQYF.

V and J are TRBV13 and TRBJ2-5; 9 bases agree with TRBD2. J lost 5 bases, V lost 5 bases, and 9 bases had no gene match. Looked up from germline, CDR1 is PRHDT and CDR2 is FYEKMQ (reference sequence). The CDR3 runs to 15 residues. The CDR3 loop is CASSRAGGVQETQYF. For the CDR3, the DNA is TGTGCCAGCAGCCGCGCGGGAGGGGTGCAGGAGACCCAGTACTTC.

This sequence joins TRBV4-2 and TRBJ2-1; maybe TRBD2 (7 bases). This CDR3 contains 17 residues. Between the trimmed V and J ends, which lost 1 base and 7 bases, there was a span of 20 bases. Germline CDR1 and CDR2: LGHNA and YNFKEQ. CDR3 protein: CASSQASWEGQGNEQFF. The CDR3 nucleotides are TGTGCCAGCAGCCAAGCGTCGTGGGAGGGCCAGGGGAATGAGCAGTTCTTC.

The CDR3 DNA follows: TGTGCCAGCAGTCGGGGAGGCATGGCTAATGAAAAACTGTTTTTT. It is translated as CASSRGGMANEKLFF. This sequence joins TRBV9 and TRBJ1-4; no clear D gene. V lost 5 bases, J lost 3 bases, and 14 bases lay in between. The CDR3 spans 15 residues. Germline assignment: CDR1 SGDLS and CDR2 YYNGEE.

The CDR3 region is CAWSLGGETDTQYF. CDR3 bases: TGTGCCTGGAGTCTCGGCGGGGAAACAGATACGCAGTATTTT. The chain recombines TRBV30 with TRBJ2-3; maybe TRBD2 (6 bases). Germline V CDR1 and CDR2: GTSNPN, SVGIG (reference sequence). V was clipped by 2 bases and J by 3 bases, with 12 bases between them. The CDR3 length is 14 residues.

The table lists this clone with a few counts. J is TRBJ2-2 and V is TRBV6-5, with 9 bases fitting TRBD1. V dropped 8 bases and J dropped 6; count of bases not matched to a gene: 4. In germline, CDR1 is MNHEY, CDR2 SVGAGI. The CDR3 runs 13 residues. CDR3 nucleotides: TGTGCCAGCCACAGGGGGCAGGCCGGGGAGCTGTTTTTT. Translating it yields CASHRGQAGELFF.

This clone appeared once. V is TRBV28 and J is TRBJ2-2; 7 bases align to TRBD2. CDR1 MDHEN and CDR2 SYDVKM come from the germline V gene. The CDR3 runs 14 residues. The trim removed 9 bases at V and 5 bases at J, leaving 9 bases unmatched. CDR3 amino acids: CASRGDWLTGELFF. The CDR3 bases are TGTGCCAGTCGGGGGGATTGGTTAACCGGGGAGCTGTTTTTT. Complete variable domain (other parts from reference TRBV28 and TRBJ2-2): DVKVTQSSRYLVKRTGEKVFLECVQDMDHENMFWYRQDPGLGLRLIYFSYDVKMKEKGDIPEGYSVSREKKERFSLILESASTNQTSMYLCASRGDWLTGELFFGEGSRLTVL.